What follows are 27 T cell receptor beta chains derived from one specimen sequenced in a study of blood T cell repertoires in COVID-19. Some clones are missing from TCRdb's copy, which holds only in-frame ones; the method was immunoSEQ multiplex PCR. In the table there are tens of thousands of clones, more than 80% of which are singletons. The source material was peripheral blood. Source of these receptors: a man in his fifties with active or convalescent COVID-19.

Written as DNA, the CDR3 is TGTGCCAGCAGCGTAGATCCAGCGGGGAACTACGAGCAGTACTTC. Amino acid sequence: CASSVDPAGNYEQYF. V usage is TRBV9 and J usage is TRBJ2-7, with 7 bases that match TRBD2. This CDR3 region has 15 residues. Trimming took 0 bases from V and 3 from J; bases not matched to a gene: 6. CDR1 and CDR2 from the germline V gene are SGDLS and YYNGEE.

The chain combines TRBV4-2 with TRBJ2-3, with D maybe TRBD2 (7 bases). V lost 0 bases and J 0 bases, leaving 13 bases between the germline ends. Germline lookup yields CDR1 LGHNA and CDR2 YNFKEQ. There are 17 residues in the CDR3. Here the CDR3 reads CASSQDGEGGSTDTQYF. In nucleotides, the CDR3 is TGTGCCAGCAGCCAAGATGGGGAGGGGGGCAGCACAGATACGCAGTATTTT.

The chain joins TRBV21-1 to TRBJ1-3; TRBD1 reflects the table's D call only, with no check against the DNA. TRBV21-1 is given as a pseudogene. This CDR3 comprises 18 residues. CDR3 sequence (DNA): TGTGCCAGCAGCAACGGGACAGGGTCTTCTAGCTCTGGAAACACCATATATTTT. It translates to CASSNGTGSSSSGNTIYF.

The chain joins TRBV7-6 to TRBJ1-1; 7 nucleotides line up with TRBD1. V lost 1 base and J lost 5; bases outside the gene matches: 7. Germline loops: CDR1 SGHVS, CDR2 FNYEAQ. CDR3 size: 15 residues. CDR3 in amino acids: CASSLDGQAVTEAFF. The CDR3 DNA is TGTGCCAGCAGCTTAGACGGACAGGCGGTAACTGAAGCTTTCTTT.

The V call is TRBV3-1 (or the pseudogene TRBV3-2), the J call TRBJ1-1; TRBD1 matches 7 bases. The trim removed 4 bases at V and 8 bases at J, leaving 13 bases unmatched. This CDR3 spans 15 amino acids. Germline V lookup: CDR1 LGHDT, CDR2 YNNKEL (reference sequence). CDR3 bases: TGTGCCAGCAGCCTAGGGAGACAGGGAGATAAGGAAGCTTTCTTT. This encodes CASSLGRQGDKEAFF.

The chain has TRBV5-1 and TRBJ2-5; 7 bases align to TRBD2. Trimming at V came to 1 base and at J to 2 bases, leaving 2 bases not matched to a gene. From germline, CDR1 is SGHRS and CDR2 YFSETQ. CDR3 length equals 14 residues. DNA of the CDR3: TGCGCCAGCAGCTTGATTAGCGGGCAAGAGACCCAGTACTTC. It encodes CASSLISGQETQYF.

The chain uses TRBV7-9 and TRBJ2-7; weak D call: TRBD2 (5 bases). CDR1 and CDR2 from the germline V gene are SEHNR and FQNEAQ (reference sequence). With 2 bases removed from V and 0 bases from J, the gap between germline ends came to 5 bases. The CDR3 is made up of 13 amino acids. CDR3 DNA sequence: TGTGCCAGCAGCTTAAGCGGCTCCTACGAGCAGTACTTC. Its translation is CASSLSGSYEQYF. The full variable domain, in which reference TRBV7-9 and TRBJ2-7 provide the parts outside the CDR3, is DTGVSQNPRHKITKRGQNVTFRCDPISEHNRLYWYRQTLGQGPEFLTYFQNEAQLEKSRLLSDRFSAERPKGSFSTLEIQRTEQGDSAMYLCASSLSGSYEQYFGPGTRLTVT.

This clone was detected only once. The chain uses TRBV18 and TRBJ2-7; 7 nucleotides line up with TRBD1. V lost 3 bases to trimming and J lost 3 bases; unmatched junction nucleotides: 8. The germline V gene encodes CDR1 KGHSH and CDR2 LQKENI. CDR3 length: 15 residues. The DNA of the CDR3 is TGTGCCAGCTCACCGGGACAGCTCCCCCTCTACGAGCAGTACTTC. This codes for CASSPGQLPLYEQYF. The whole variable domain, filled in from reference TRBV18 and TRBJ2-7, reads NAGVMQNPRHLVRRRGQEARLRCSPMKGHSHVYWYRQLPEEGLKFMVYLQKENIIDESGMPKERFSAEFPKEGPSILRIQQVVRGDSAAYFCASSPGQLPLYEQYFGPGTRLTVT.

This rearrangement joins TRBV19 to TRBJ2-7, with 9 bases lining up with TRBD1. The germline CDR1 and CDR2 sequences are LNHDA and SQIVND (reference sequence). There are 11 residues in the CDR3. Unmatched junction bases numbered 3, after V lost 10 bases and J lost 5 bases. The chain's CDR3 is CATGDRDEQYF. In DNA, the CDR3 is TGTGCCACGGGGGACAGGGACGAGCAGTACTTC.

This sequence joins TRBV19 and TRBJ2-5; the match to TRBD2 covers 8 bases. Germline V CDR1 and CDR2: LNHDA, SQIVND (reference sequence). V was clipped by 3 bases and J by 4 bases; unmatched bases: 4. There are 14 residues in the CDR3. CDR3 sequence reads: CASSISAGVETQYF. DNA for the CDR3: TGTGCCAGTAGTATCTCAGCGGGGGTAGAGACCCAGTACTTC.

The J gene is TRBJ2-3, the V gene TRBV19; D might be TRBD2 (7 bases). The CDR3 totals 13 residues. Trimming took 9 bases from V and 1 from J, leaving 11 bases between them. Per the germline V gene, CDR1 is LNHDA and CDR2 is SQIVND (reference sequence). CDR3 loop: CASGGQGTDTQYF. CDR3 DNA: TGTGCCAGCGGGGGGCAGGGCACAGATACGCAGTATTTT.

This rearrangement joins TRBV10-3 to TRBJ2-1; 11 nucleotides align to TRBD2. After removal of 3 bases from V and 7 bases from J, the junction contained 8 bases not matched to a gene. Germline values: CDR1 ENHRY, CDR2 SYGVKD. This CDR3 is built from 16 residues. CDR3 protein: CAISDLSGGAANEQFF. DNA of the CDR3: TGTGCCATCAGTGATCTTAGCGGGGGGGCCGCTAATGAGCAGTTCTTC.

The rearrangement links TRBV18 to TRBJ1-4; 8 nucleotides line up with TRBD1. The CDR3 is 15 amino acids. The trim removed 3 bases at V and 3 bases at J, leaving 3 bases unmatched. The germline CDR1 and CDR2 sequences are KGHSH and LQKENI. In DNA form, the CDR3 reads TGTGCCAGCTCACCTCAGACAGGGGCTAATGAAAAACTGTTTTTT. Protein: CASSPQTGANEKLFF.

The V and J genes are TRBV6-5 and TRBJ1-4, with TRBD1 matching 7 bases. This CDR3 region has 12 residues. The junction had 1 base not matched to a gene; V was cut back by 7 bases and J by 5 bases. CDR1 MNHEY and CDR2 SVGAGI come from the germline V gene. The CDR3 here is CASKTGNEKLFF. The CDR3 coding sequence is TGTGCCAGCAAGACAGGGAATGAAAAACTGTTTTTT.

Here the CDR3 DNA reads TGCGCCAGTTCCCGACAGGGCTCAGATACGCAGTATTTT. It specifies CASSRQGSDTQYF. This chain links TRBV5-1 with TRBJ2-3, with 7 bases identical to TRBD1. From germline, CDR1 is SGHRS and CDR2 YFSETQ. The CDR3 is made up of 13 amino acids. The trim removed 8 bases at V and 4 bases at J, leaving 7 bases unmatched. The whole variable domain, filled in from reference TRBV5-1 and TRBJ2-3, reads KAGVTQTPRYLIKTRGQQVTLSCSPISGHRSVSWYQQTPGQGLQFLFEYFSETQRNKGNFPGRFSGRQFSNSRSEMNVSTLELGDSALYLCASSRQGSDTQYFGPGTRLTVL.

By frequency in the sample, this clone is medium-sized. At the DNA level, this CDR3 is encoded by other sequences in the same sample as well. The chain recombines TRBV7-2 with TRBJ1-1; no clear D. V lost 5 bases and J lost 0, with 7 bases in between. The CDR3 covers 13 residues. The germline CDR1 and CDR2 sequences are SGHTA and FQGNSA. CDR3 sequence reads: CASSPYLNTEAFF. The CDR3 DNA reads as TGTGCCAGCAGCCCCTACCTGAACACTGAAGCTTTCTTT.

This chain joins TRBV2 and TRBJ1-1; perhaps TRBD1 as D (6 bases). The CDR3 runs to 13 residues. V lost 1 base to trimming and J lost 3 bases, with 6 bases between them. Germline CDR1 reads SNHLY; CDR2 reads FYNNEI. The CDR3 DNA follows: TGTGCCAGCAGTGAAGAGGGGGACACTGAAGCTTTCTTT. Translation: CASSEEGDTEAFF.

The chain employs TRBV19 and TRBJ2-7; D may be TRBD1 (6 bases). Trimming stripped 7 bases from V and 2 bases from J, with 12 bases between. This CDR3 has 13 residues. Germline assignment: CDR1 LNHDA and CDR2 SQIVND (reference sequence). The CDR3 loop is CASTGQTTYEQYF. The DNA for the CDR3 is TGTGCCAGTACCGGACAGACTACCTACGAGCAGTACTTC.

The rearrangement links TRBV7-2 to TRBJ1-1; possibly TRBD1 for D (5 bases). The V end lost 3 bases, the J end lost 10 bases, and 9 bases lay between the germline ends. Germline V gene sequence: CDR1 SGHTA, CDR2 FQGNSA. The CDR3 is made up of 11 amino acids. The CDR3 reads CASSFGGGAFF. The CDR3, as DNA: TGTGCCAGCAGCTTTGGGGGGGGAGCTTTCTTT.

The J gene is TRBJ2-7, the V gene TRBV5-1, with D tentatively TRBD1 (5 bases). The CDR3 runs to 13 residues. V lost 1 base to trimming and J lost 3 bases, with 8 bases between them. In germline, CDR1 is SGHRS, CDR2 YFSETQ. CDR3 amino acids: CASSLQGGYEQYF. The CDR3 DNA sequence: TGCGCCAGCAGCTTGCAGGGTGGCTACGAGCAGTACTTC.

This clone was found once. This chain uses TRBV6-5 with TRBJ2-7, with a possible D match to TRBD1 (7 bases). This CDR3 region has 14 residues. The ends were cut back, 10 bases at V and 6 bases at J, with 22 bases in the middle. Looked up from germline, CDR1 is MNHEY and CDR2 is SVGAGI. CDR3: CATTRQGVEGEQYF. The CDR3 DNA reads TGTGCCACAACGCGACAGGGCGTGGAGGGCGAGCAGTACTTC.

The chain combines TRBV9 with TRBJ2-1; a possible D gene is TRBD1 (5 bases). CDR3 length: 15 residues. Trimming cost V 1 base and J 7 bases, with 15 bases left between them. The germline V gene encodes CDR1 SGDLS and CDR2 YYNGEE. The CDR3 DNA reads TGTGCCAGCAGCGTAATTCCCAGGGTGGGAAATGAGCAGTTCTTC. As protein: CASSVIPRVGNEQFF.

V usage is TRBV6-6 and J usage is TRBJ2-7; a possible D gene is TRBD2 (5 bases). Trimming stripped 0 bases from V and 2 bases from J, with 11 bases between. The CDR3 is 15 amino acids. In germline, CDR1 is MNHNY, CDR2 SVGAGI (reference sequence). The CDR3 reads CASSYSNSEPYEQYF. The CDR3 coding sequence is TGTGCCAGCAGTTACTCGAATAGCGAACCCTACGAGCAGTACTTC.

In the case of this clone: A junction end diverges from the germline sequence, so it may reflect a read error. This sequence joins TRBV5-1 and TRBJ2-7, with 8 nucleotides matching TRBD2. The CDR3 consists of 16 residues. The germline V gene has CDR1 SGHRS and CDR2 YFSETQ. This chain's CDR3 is CARSLDGGGSSYEQYF. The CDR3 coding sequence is TGCGCCCGCAGCTTGGACGGGGGGGGAAGCTCCTACGAGCAGTACTTC.

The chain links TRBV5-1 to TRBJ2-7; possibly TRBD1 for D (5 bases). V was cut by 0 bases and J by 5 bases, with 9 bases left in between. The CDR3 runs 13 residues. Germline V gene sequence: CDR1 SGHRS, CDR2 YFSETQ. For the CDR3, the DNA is TGCGCCAGCAGCTTGGGGGGCAGGGACGAGCAGTACTTC. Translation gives CASSLGGRDEQYF.

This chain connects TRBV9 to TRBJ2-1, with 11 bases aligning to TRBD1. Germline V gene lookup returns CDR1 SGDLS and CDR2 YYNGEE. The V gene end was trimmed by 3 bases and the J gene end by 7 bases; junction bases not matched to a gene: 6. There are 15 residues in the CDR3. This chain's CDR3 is CASSAGQGARNEQFF. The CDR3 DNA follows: TGTGCCAGCAGCGCAGGACAGGGGGCTAGAAATGAGCAGTTCTTC.

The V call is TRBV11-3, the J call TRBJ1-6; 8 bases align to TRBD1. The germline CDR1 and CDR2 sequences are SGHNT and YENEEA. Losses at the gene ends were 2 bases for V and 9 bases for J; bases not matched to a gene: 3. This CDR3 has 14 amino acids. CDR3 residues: CASSLQGASSPLHF. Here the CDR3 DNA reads TGTGCCAGCAGCTTACAGGGGGCGAGTTCACCCCTCCACTTT.